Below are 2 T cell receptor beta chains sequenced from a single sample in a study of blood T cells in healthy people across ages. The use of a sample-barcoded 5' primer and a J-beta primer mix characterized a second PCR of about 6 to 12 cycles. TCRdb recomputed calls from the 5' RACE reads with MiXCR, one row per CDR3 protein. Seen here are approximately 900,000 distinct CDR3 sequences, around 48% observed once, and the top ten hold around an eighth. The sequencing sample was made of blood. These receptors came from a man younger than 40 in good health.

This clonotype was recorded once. CDR3 region: CASSFRTFGEAFF. In DNA, the CDR3 is TGTGCCAGCAGCTTCAGGACGTTCGGCGAAGCTTTCTTT. J is TRBJ1-1 and V is TRBV9; no clear D. V was trimmed by 4 bases and J by 8 bases, leaving 15 bases between them. There are 13 residues in the CDR3. The germline CDR1 and CDR2 sequences are SGDLS and YYNGEE. Looking up the rest from reference TRBV9 and TRBJ1-1 gives the full variable domain: DSGVTQTPKHLITATGQRVTLRCSPRSGDLSVYWYQQSLDQGLQFLIQYYNGEERAKGNILERFSAQQFPDLHSELNLSSLELGDSALYFCASSFRTFGEAFFGQGTRLTVV.

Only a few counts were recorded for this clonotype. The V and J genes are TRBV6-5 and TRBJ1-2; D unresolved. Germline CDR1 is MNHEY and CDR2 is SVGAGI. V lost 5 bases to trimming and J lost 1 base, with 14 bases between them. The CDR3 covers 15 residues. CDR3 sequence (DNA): TGTGCCAGCAGTCCCGACAATTTCGATAACTATGGCTACACCTTC. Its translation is CASSPDNFDNYGYTF.